This T cell receptor beta chain originates from a study of CD4 T cells in relation to SARS-CoV-2 and coronaviruses. The wider study: ViraFEST: approximately nine-day antigen culture of PBMCs, then TCR beta CDR3 sequencing. Two subjects were Hispanic; patients were under 10 males and a handful of females. The HLA restriction of the shared crossreactive spike epitopes was mapped.

This clone appeared once. Antigen: not known. Profiling relied on immunoSEQ multiplex PCR, and the TCRdb table lists in-frame clones only, not all of them. The table shows about 41,000 clones, with around 82% occurring only once. The CDR3 spans 16 residues. Germline lookup yields CDR1 ENHRY and CDR2 SYGVKD. The V end was cut by 4 bases, the J end by 8 bases, with 21 bases between. V gene TRBV10-3 combines with J gene TRBJ2-1; tentatively, D is TRBD1 or TRBD2 (6 bases each). The receptor comes from an adult with COVID-19. Sequencing input: naive CD4+ T cells from PBMCs, cultured in vitro. Regarding subset: naive CD4+ T cells isolated by negative enrichment. The CDR3 sequence is CAISGRGPRGQDEQFF. The CDR3 nucleotides read TGTGCCATCAGTGGGCGGGGACCCCGGGGGCAGGATGAGCAGTTCTTC.